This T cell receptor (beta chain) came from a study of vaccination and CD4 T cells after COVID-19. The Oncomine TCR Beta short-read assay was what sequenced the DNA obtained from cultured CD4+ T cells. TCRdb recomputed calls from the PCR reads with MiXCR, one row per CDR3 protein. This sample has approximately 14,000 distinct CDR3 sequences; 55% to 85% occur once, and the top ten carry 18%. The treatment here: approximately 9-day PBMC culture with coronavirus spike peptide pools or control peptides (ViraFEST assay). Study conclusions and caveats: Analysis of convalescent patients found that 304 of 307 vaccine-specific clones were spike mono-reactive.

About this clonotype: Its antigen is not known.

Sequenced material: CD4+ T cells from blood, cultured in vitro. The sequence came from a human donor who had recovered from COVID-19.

This CDR3 is CASSYPRVGETQYF. CDR3 sequence (DNA): TGTGCCAGCAGTTACCCGCGGGTTGGCGAGACCCAGTACTTC. This chain joins TRBV12-3 or TRBV12-4 and TRBJ2-5; D perhaps matches TRBD2 (5 bases). This CDR3 is 14 amino acids long. Trimming stripped 4 bases from V and 5 bases from J, with 14 bases between.